This T cell receptor beta chain derives from a study of OX40 agonist ivuxolimab in advanced cancers. Study summary: Each dose-escalation patient presented with hepatocellular carcinoma, melanoma, renal cell or head and neck cancer. Three dose-escalation patients had partial responses: one with hepatocellular carcinoma and two with cutaneous melanoma.

In regard to this clone: The target antigen is unknown.

V lost 5 bases and J 9 bases, leaving 14 bases between the germline ends. Germline CDR1 is MNHEY and CDR2 is SMNVEV (reference sequence). The CDR3 is 13 amino acids. Assay used: immunoSEQ multiplex PCR; TCRdb lists only in-frame clones, some missing. The top ten clones hold roughly a quarter of a sample with around 25,000 clones, 75% to 85% of them seen once. General study points: Compared with CD4+, CD8+ T cells on average had more expanded clones.

This TCR derives from an adult with an advanced solid tumor such as melanoma, head and neck, liver or kidney cancer. The sequencing used CD4+ or CD8+ T cells sorted from blood, collected in a trial of the OX40 agonist ivuxolimab. The V call is TRBV27, the J call TRBJ1-5; no definite D call. CDR3 bases: TGTGCCAGCAGTCCCTACCCGGAGGGGCCCCAGCATTTT. Its translation is CASSPYPEGPQHF.